Below are 21 T cell receptor beta chains sequenced from a single sample in a study of blood T cell repertoires in COVID-19. Clones were read by immunoSEQ multiplex PCR, and TCRdb kept only the in-frame ones, dropping some. The table lists fewer than 90,000 clones, approximately 90% of them singletons, with roughly 1.4% in the top ten. The sequenced material came from peripheral blood. These receptors were taken from a human donor in a cohort sampled during active COVID-19.

The gene calls are TRBV4-1 and TRBJ1-6; D gene unclear. Germline loops: CDR1 MGHRA, CDR2 YSYEKL. This CDR3 has 15 residues. Trimming took 0 bases from V and 6 from J, leaving 9 bases between them. CDR3 bases: TGCGCCAGCAGCCAAGAACCCATAGCTAATTCACCCCTCCACTTT. Protein product: CASSQEPIANSPLHF.

The CDR3 DNA follows: TGTGCCAGCAGTATCGGGAGGGACGAGCAGTACGTC. It translates to CASSIGRDEQYV. This sequence joins TRBV6-6 and TRBJ2-7; 8 nucleotides match TRBD2. This CDR3 is 12 amino acids long. Germline loops: CDR1 MNHNY, CDR2 SVGAGI (reference sequence). Germline trimming cut 5 bases from V and 5 bases from J; bases unmatched to any gene: 2.

The rearrangement joins TRBV5-1 to TRBJ2-3; 11 bases align to TRBD2. V was pared by 2 bases and J by 4 bases, with 6 bases of the junction left unmatched. The V gene's germline CDR1 is SGHRS and CDR2 YFSETQ. The CDR3 sequence is 16 residues long. The CDR3 coding sequence is TGCGCCAGCAGCTTCCCGCCTAGCGGGAGGTCAGATACGCAGTATTTT. Residues: CASSFPPSGRSDTQYF.

The chain links TRBV5-4 to TRBJ1-1; the D is unclear. CDR1 is SGHNT, CDR2 YYREEE, per germline (reference sequence). V was clipped by 0 bases and J by 7 bases, with 7 bases between them. The CDR3 covers 12 residues. CDR3 in amino acids: CASSLGGREAFF. DNA for the CDR3: TGTGCCAGCAGCTTGGGTGGGCGTGAAGCTTTCTTT.

This chain links TRBV19 with TRBJ2-1, with 11 positions matching TRBD2. Germline CDR1 reads LNHDA; CDR2 reads SQIVND (reference sequence). V shed 7 bases and J 10 bases; nucleotides not matched to a gene: 18. The CDR3 has 17 residues. DNA for the CDR3: TGTGCCAGTAAGGGGTGGCTAGCGGGAGGTCCGCGGCAGGAGCAGTTCTTC. It encodes CASKGWLAGGPRQEQFF.

The J gene is TRBJ2-1, the V gene TRBV11-1, with D maybe TRBD2 (5 bases). The CDR3 is 13 residues long. V lost 0 bases and J 8 bases, leaving 8 bases between the germline ends. Germline-derived CDR1 and CDR2 are SGHAT and FQDESV (reference sequence). This chain's CDR3 is CASSLASEDEQFF. For the CDR3, the DNA is TGTGCCAGCAGCTTAGCTAGCGAAGATGAGCAGTTCTTC.

The CDR3, as DNA: TGCGCCAGCAGCCCCGGGACTACCCGGGGTGAGCAGTTCTTC. Protein product: CASSPGTTRGEQFF. V and J are TRBV5-1 and TRBJ2-1; TRBD2 matches 7 bases. The germline V gene has CDR1 SGHRS and CDR2 YFSETQ. This CDR3 has 14 amino acids. J gave up 9 bases and V 4 bases, and 10 bases lay outside the gene matches.

The chain employs TRBV7-9 and TRBJ2-7; TRBD1 agrees at 8 bases. V dropped 3 bases and J dropped 5; count of bases not matched to a gene: 3. The CDR3 covers 13 residues. The V gene's germline CDR1 is SEHNR and CDR2 FQNEAQ (reference sequence). The CDR3 loop reads CASSFGQGDEQYV. As DNA, the CDR3 is TGTGCCAGCAGCTTCGGACAGGGTGACGAGCAGTACGTC.

This chain connects TRBV7-2 to TRBJ2-5; D unresolved. V was pared by 4 bases and J by 4 bases, with 16 bases between. This CDR3 comprises 15 residues. CDR1 is SGHTA, CDR2 FQGNSA, per germline. CDR3 region: CASSSVWSGTETQYF. In DNA, the CDR3 is TGTGCCAGCAGCTCGGTCTGGTCCGGTACAGAGACCCAGTACTTC.

This clone was recorded once. The rearrangement joins TRBV5-1 to TRBJ1-2; D possibly corresponds to TRBD1 (6 bases). Trimming took 3 bases from V and 3 from J, leaving 12 bases between them. Germline assignment: CDR1 SGHRS and CDR2 YFSETQ. CDR3 length equals 14 residues. Here the CDR3 reads CASSSQDSYYGYTF. The CDR3, as DNA: TGCGCCAGCAGCTCGCAGGACAGCTACTATGGCTACACCTTC.

The V and J genes are TRBV5-1 and TRBJ1-2; D unresolved. Germline lookup yields CDR1 SGHRS and CDR2 YFSETQ. V gave up 5 bases and J gave up 4 bases, with 12 bases separating them. The CDR3 has 13 residues. The CDR3 reads CASSEPLGYGYTF. For the CDR3, the DNA is TGCGCCAGCAGTGAGCCCCTCGGCTATGGCTACACCTTC.

The V call is TRBV15, the J call TRBJ1-2, with no clear D. Per germline, CDR1 LNHNV and CDR2 YYDKDF (reference sequence). With 3 bases removed from V and 2 bases from J, the gap between germline ends came to 7 bases. This CDR3 comprises 13 residues. CDR3 sequence reads: CATSSTGNYGYTF. The CDR3 DNA is TGTGCCACCAGCAGCACGGGGAACTATGGCTACACCTTC.

On this clone itself: The identical CDR3 is also encoded by other nucleotide sequences in the sample. The chain is built from TRBV28 and TRBJ2-3, with D possibly matching TRBD2 (5 bases). V was shortened by 3 bases and J by 1 base, with 8 bases between the two germline ends. CDR3 length equals 14 residues. Germline CDR1 MDHEN, CDR2 SYDVKM. CDR3 amino acids: CASSFLAGTDTQYF. Written as DNA, the CDR3 is TGTGCCAGCAGTTTTCTAGCCGGCACAGATACGCAGTATTTT.

The CDR3 region has the DNA TGTGCCAGCAGTTTTTTGGACAGGACGTACACTGAAGCTTTCTTT. Amino acids: CASSFLDRTYTEAFF. The V and J genes are TRBV28 and TRBJ1-1; 7 bases align to TRBD1. The junction had 7 bases not matched to a gene; V was cut back by 3 bases and J by 3 bases. The CDR3 contains 15 residues. Germline V CDR1 and CDR2: MDHEN, SYDVKM.

Only a few counts were recorded for this clone. The gene calls are TRBV10-1 and TRBJ1-5, with D hard to call. The germline CDR1 and CDR2 sequences are WNHNN and SYGVQD (reference sequence). V was cut by 5 bases and J by 7 bases, with 9 bases left in between. The CDR3 has 12 residues. CDR3 bases: TGCGCCAGCAGTCCACTAGGACAGCCCCAGCATTTT. It is translated as CASSPLGQPQHF.

The chain employs TRBV24-1 and TRBJ1-1; possible D gene TRBD1, 6 bases. The CDR3 covers 15 residues. With 3 bases removed from V and 4 bases from J, the gap between germline ends came to 14 bases. CDR1 is KGHDR, CDR2 SFDVKD, per germline. CDR3 bases: TGTGCCACCAGTGATCCCAGGGGCGGAGGCACTGAAGCTTTCTTT. Protein product: CATSDPRGGGTEAFF.

In its sample, this clone was seen a few times. This chain links TRBV5-1 with TRBJ1-6, with a possible D match to TRBD1 (6 bases). The CDR3 spans 14 residues. V gave up 5 bases and J gave up 5 bases, with 11 bases separating them. CDR1 SGHRS and CDR2 YFSETQ come from the germline V gene. CDR3 DNA sequence: TGCGCCAGCAGACCGGGACAACATAATTCACCCCTCCACTTT. Residues: CASRPGQHNSPLHF.

The V and J genes are TRBV10-1 and TRBJ2-2; no firm D call. Trimming took 4 bases from V and 1 from J, leaving 10 bases between them. CDR3 length equals 15 residues. Germline V gene sequence: CDR1 WNHNN, CDR2 SYGVQD (reference sequence). The DNA of the CDR3 is TGCGCCAGCAGTGGGAGAGGTTGGAACACCGGGGAGCTGTTTTTT. Translated, it gives CASSGRGWNTGELFF.

This rearrangement joins TRBV9 to TRBJ2-5; 15 nucleotides match TRBD2. Germline CDR1 reads SGDLS; CDR2 reads YYNGEE. There are 17 residues in the CDR3. V shed 4 bases and J 3 bases; nucleotides not matched to a gene: 7. The CDR3 is CASSLEGLAGGEETQYF. The CDR3 bases are TGTGCCAGCAGCTTAGAGGGACTAGCGGGAGGAGAAGAGACCCAGTACTTC.

CDR3 coding DNA: TGTGCCAGCAGCCCACTAGCGGGAGGGCCGGTGACCCAGTACTTC. This codes for CASSPLAGGPVTQYF. The rearrangement uses TRBV7-9 and TRBJ2-5, with 13 bases identical to TRBD2. The V gene end was trimmed by 5 bases and the J gene end by 7 bases; junction bases not matched to a gene: 7. The germline gives CDR1 SEHNR, CDR2 FQNEAQ (reference sequence). This CDR3 contains 15 residues.

This chain uses TRBV7-2 with TRBJ2-7; the D gene is possibly TRBD1 (5 bases). The germline V gene has CDR1 SGHTA and CDR2 FQGNSA. This CDR3 contains 14 residues. Trimming shortened V by 1 base and J by 4 bases, and 11 bases separated the two germline ends. The CDR3 region is CASSLVAGPYEQYV. Written as DNA, the CDR3 is TGTGCCAGCAGCTTAGTAGCAGGGCCGTACGAGCAGTACGTC.